A single sample is the source of the 16 T cell receptor beta chains below, sequenced in a study of early T cells in non-severe SARS-CoV-2 infection. TCRdb reprocessed the 5' RACE reads via MiXCR and lists one record per CDR3 protein. This table has tens of thousands of distinct CDR3 sequences, 9% to 15% appearing once. The sequenced material came from whole blood. The receptor source for this set is an adult who was a healthcare worker with PCR-confirmed SARS-CoV-2 infection or an uninfected control (not recorded which).

The chain carries TRBV7-2 and TRBJ2-2, with D unresolved. Germline loops: CDR1 SGHTA, CDR2 FQGNSA. This CDR3 region has 13 residues. V lost 7 bases to trimming and J lost 6 bases, with 12 bases between them. The CDR3 DNA sequence: TGTGCCAGCAAGCTCCAAGGCTCCGGGGAGCTGTTTTTT. This sequence encodes CASKLQGSGELFF.

This clonotype occurred a few times. The V call is TRBV5-4, the J call TRBJ2-7, with TRBD2 as a possible D gene (5 bases). Deletions cut 4 bases from V and 2 bases from J, with 19 bases between. CDR3 length: 16 amino acids. The germline V gene encodes CDR1 SGHNT and CDR2 YYREEE (reference sequence). CDR3: CASSRTPRSGTYEQYF. CDR3 in DNA: TGTGCCAGCAGCCGAACCCCTAGAAGCGGAACCTACGAGCAGTACTTC.

This clonotype was seen more than once but under ten times. V is TRBV7-2 and J is TRBJ2-7, with no clear D. The V and J ends lost 3 bases and 3 bases respectively, with 9 bases between them. The length of the CDR3 is 13 residues. Germline CDR1 reads SGHTA; CDR2 reads FQGNSA. The chain's CDR3 is CASSFTVNYEQYF. CDR3 nucleotides: TGTGCCAGCAGCTTCACAGTGAACTACGAGCAGTACTTC. Filled out from reference TRBV7-2 and TRBJ2-7, the complete variable domain reads GAGVSQSPSNKVTEKGKDVELRCDPISGHTALYWYRQSLGQGLEFLIYFQGNSAPDKSGLPSDRFSAERTGGSVSTLTIQRTQQEDSAVYLCASSFTVNYEQYFGPGTRLTVT.

This sequence joins TRBV19 and TRBJ1-2; D is unresolved. The CDR3 extends over 11 amino acids. V gave up 7 bases and J gave up 5 bases, with 8 bases separating them. Germline values: CDR1 LNHDA, CDR2 SQIVND (reference sequence). CDR3 loop: CASKQTYGYTF. The CDR3 region has the DNA TGTGCCAGTAAGCAGACTTATGGCTACACCTTC.

This clonotype was counted a few times. The genes are TRBV10-3 and TRBJ2-2; D is uncertain. Germline V lookup: CDR1 ENHRY, CDR2 SYGVKD. The CDR3 extends over 15 amino acids. Trimming removed 4 bases at V and 7 bases at J, with 16 bases between. The CDR3 region is CAISAYAGNGGELFF. The CDR3 nucleotides are TGTGCCATCAGTGCCTACGCCGGAAACGGCGGGGAGCTGTTTTTT.

For the CDR3, the DNA is TGTGCCAGCAGACCGAATCTACTAGCGGGGGGGCGGCAAGAGACCCAGTACTTC. Translating gives CASRPNLLAGGRQETQYF. The V and J genes are TRBV6-5 and TRBJ2-5, with 13 nucleotides matching TRBD2. The trim removed 6 bases at V and 2 bases at J, leaving 12 bases unmatched. CDR1 and CDR2 (germline): MNHEY, SVGAGI. This CDR3 has 18 amino acids.

The genes are TRBV27 and TRBJ2-3, with 7 bases lining up with TRBD1. Germline-derived CDR1 and CDR2 are MNHEY and SMNVEV (reference sequence). The trim removed 7 bases at V and 3 bases at J, leaving 10 bases unmatched. The length of the CDR3 is 15 residues. CDR3 bases: TGTGCCAGCACTTACAGGGGATCAGGGACAGATACGCAGTATTTT. It encodes CASTYRGSGTDTQYF.

This clonotype was found many times. The chain recombines TRBV6-2 or TRBV6-3 with TRBJ2-7; 9 nucleotides agree with TRBD1. CDR1 and CDR2 (germline): MNHEY, SVGEGT. This CDR3 region has 17 residues. The J segment lost 2 bases and the V segment lost 6 bases, leaving 14 bases of the junction unmatched. The CDR3 spells CASRQGTGRTRTYEQYF. In DNA form, the CDR3 reads TGTGCCAGCAGGCAGGGGACAGGGAGGACTAGAACCTACGAGCAGTACTTC.

The chain links TRBV5-1 to TRBJ2-5; TRBD2 aligns across 8 bases. The CDR3 contains 13 residues. In germline, CDR1 is SGHRS, CDR2 YFSETQ. After removal of 4 bases from V and 9 bases from J, the junction contained 8 bases not matched to a gene. The CDR3 nucleotides are TGCGCCAGCAGCCAACCGGGAGGGGAGGCCCAGTACTTC. Amino acids: CASSQPGGEAQYF.

This clonotype occurred a few times. This chain joins TRBV29-1 and TRBJ1-1; TRBD1 might be the D (5 bases). Between the trimmed V and J ends, which lost 7 bases and 3 bases, there was a span of 9 bases. Germline lookup yields CDR1 SQVTM and CDR2 ANQGSEA. The CDR3 has 11 residues. The CDR3 protein is CSGGFYTEAFF. CDR3 nucleotide sequence: TGCAGCGGGGGCTTCTACACTGAAGCTTTCTTT.

The J gene is TRBJ2-2, the V gene TRBV6-2 or TRBV6-3, with D unresolved. V dropped 7 bases and J dropped 1 base, with 22 bases sitting between them. There are 18 residues in the CDR3. Per the germline V gene, CDR1 is MNHEY and CDR2 is SVGEGT. The CDR3 is CASNPSPRRVENTGELFF. The DNA for the CDR3 is TGTGCCAGCAATCCCTCCCCTCGACGGGTCGAGAACACCGGGGAGCTGTTTTTT.

The rearrangement uses TRBV5-6 and TRBJ2-1; no definite D call. The germline V gene has CDR1 SGHDT and CDR2 YYEEEE. Trimming stripped 5 bases from V and 3 bases from J, with 15 bases between. CDR3 length: 15 residues. This CDR3 is CASSRGPNIYNEQFF. As DNA, the CDR3 is TGTGCCAGCAGTCGTGGCCCTAACATCTACAATGAGCAGTTCTTC.

The chain has TRBV4-1 and TRBJ2-1; D remains ambiguous. V shed 4 bases and J shed 9 bases, with 16 bases lying between them. Germline V gene sequence: CDR1 MGHRA, CDR2 YSYEKL. This CDR3 is built from 14 residues. The CDR3 spells CASSLTALISEQFF. CDR3 DNA sequence: TGCGCCAGCAGCCTGACTGCGTTGATTAGTGAGCAGTTCTTC.

This chain uses TRBV20-1 with TRBJ1-5; the match to TRBD1 covers 8 bases. Germline V gene data show CDR1 as DFQATT and CDR2 as SNEGSKA (reference sequence). This CDR3 is built from 18 residues. V shed 2 bases, J shed 1 base, and the junction held 13 bases outside the gene matches. In DNA form, the CDR3 reads TGCAGTGCTAGACGCACCGGGACAGGCGGAGCGAGCAATCAGCCCCAGCATTTT. It translates to CSARRTGTGGASNQPQHF.

The chain recombines TRBV11-3 with TRBJ2-1, with D perhaps TRBD1 or TRBD2 (5 bases each). Per the germline V gene, CDR1 is SGHNT and CDR2 is YENEEA. CDR3 length: 13 amino acids. The ends were cut back, 5 bases at V and 9 bases at J, with 14 bases in the middle. The CDR3 loop is CASSPRGESEQFF. The DNA for the CDR3 is TGTGCCAGCAGCCCCCGGGGCGAGAGTGAGCAGTTCTTC.

This clonotype occurred a few times. V gene TRBV27 combines with J gene TRBJ1-2, with 11 nucleotides matching TRBD1. Germline V gene data show CDR1 as MNHEY and CDR2 as SMNVEV (reference sequence). This CDR3 region has 15 residues. After removal of 2 bases from V and 1 base from J, the junction contained 0 bases not matched to a gene. CDR3 coding DNA: TGTGCCAGCAGTTTAGGGACAGGGGGTAACTATGGCTACACCTTC. Its protein is CASSLGTGGNYGYTF.